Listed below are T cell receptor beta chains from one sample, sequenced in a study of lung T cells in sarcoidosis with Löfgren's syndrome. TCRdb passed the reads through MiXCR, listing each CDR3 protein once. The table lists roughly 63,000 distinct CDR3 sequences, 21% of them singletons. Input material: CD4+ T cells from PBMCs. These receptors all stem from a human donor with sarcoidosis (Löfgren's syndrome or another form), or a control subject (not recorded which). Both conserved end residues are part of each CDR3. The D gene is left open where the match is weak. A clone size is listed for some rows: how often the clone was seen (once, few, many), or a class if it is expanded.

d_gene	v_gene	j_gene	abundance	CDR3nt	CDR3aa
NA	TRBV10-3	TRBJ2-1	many	TGTGCCATCAGTAGTAGGGGGGTTGAGCAGTTCTTC	CAISSRGVEQFF
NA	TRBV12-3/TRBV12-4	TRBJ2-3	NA	TGTGCCAGCACTTTGAGGGCAGGTACGCAGTATTTT	CASTLRAGTQYF
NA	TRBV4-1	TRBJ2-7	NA	TGCGCCAGCAGCCAAGGGGCGGCAGCCCCACCCTACGAGCATTACTTC	CASSQGAAAPPYEHYF
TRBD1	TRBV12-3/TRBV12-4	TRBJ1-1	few	TGTGCCAGCAGTTTATTAGGGGGCGTTCATGCTTTCTTT	CASSLLGGVHAFF
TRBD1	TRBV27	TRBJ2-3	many	TGTGCCAGCACCTCTTACAGGGGGCCGACAGATACGCAGTATTTT	CASTSYRGPTDTQYF
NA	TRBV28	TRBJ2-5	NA	TGTGCCAGCAGTCTGCGACAGGTCATGGGAGAGACCCAGTACTTC	CASSLRQVMGETQYF
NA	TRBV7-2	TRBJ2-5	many	TGTGCCAGCAGCAAAGACAGTGGCCGGGGAGAGACCCAGTACTTC	CASSKDSGRGETQYF
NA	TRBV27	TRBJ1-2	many	TGTGCCAGCAGTTTAAGAGGAGACTATGGCTACACCTTC	CASSLRGDYGYTF
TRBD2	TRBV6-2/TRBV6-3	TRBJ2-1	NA	TGTGCCAGCAGGCCGGGACAGGGAGGACTAGCGGGAGGGCCCCACTCCTACAATGAGCAGTTCTTC	CASRPGQGGLAGGPHSYNEQFF
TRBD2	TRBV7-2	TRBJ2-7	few	TGTGCCAGCAGCCTACGCCCTAGCGGGGAAACCTACGAGCAGTACTTC	CASSLRPSGETYEQYF
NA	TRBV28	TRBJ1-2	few	TGTGCCAGCAAACCGGGACGGAACTATGGCTACACCTTC	CASKPGRNYGYTF
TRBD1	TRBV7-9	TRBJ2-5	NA	TGTGCCAGCAACACAGGGGGGGAGACCCAGTACTTC	CASNTGGETQYF
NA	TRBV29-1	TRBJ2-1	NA	TGCAGCGCCCCAATCCCAGGATTCAGTTCCAATGAGCAGTTCTTC	CSAPIPGFSSNEQFF
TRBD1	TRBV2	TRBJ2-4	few	TGTGCCAGCAGGCCAGGGACAGGGGAAAACATTCAGTACTTC	CASRPGTGENIQYF
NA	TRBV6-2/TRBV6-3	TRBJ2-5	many	TGTGCCAGCGGGGAAACCCTATCTAGCCAGTACTTC	CASGETLSSQYF
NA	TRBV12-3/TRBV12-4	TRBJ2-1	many	TGTGCCAGCAGTTCGCCCCGCGAATACAATGAGCAGTTCTTC	CASSSPREYNEQFF
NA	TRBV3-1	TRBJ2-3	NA	TGTGCCAGCAGCCTACACCTGCGGGGAGCAGATACGCAGTATTTT	CASSLHLRGADTQYF
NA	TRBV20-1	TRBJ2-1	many	TGCAGTGCTAACAGGGACGGTAGGGAGCAGTTCTTC	CSANRDGREQFF
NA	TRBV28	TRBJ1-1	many	TGTGCCAGCAGTTTAACGCAGCCTGAAGCTTTCTTT	CASSLTQPEAFF
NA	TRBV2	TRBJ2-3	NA	TGTGCCAGCAGGGTGGGACTCGATGGAGATACGCAGTATTTT	CASRVGLDGDTQYF
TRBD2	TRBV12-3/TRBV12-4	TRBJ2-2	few	TGTGCCAGCACCTTTAGCGGGGGGGTCCCCGGGGAGCTGTTTTTT	CASTFSGGVPGELFF
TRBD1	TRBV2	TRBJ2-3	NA	TGTGCCTCCAAACGACAGGGTTGGGCAGGTACGCAGTATTTT	CASKRQGWAGTQYF
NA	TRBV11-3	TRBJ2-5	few	TGTGCCAGCAGCCGAGGGGGGGCAGGCAGAGAGACCCAGTACTTC	CASSRGGAGRETQYF
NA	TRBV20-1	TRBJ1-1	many	TGCAGTGCTAGAGAAGGGGCAGGGACCACTGAAGCTTTCTTT	CSAREGAGTTEAFF
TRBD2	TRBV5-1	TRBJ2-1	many	TGCGCCAGCAGCGATGGAGCGGGGGGCTACAATGAGCAGTTCTTC	CASSDGAGGYNEQFF
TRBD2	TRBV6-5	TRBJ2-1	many	TGTGCCAGCAGGTACAGGGGGCGCGGACTAGCGGGAGGGCCCGTCTACAATGAGCAGTTCTTC	CASRYRGRGLAGGPVYNEQFF
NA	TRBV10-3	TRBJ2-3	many	TGTGCCATCAGGGAGCCCTTGCCAGATACGCAGTATTTT	CAIREPLPDTQYF
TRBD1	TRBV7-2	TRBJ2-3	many	TGTGCCAGCAGCTTAGGGACAGGTCGCACAGATACGCAGTATTTT	CASSLGTGRTDTQYF
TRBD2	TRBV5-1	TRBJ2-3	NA	TGCGCCAGCAGCGGGGGGGATAGCGCAGATACGCAGTATTTT	CASSGGDSADTQYF
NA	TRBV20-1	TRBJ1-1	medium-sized	TGCAGTGCACGGGGGTGGGATGGCACTGAAGCTTTCTTT	CSARGWDGTEAFF
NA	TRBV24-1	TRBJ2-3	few	TGTGCCACCAGTGATTACTCGGCAGGGCCTAGCACAGATACGCAGTATTTT	CATSDYSAGPSTDTQYF
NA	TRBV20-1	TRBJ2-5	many	TGCAGTGCTCCCCGCTTAGCGGACTGGGGGGAGACCCAGTACTTC	CSAPRLADWGETQYF
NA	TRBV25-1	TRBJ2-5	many	TGTGCCAGCAGTGAATCGATCGGGGGAGGCCAAGAGACCCAGTACTTC	CASSESIGGGQETQYF
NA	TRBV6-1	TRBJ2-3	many	TGTGCCAGCGACGCCTCCACAGATACGCAGTATTTT	CASDASTDTQYF
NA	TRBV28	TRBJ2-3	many	TGTGCCAGCAGCTTTGAGGGGGGGACGGGACAGTATTTT	CASSFEGGTGQYF
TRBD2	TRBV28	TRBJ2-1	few	TGTGCCAGCAGTCCGAGACTAGCGGGTTACCCCGGCGATGAGCAGTTCTTC	CASSPRLAGYPGDEQFF
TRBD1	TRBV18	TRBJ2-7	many	TGTGCCAGCTCATCTCGACAGGGCTACGAGCAGTACTTC	CASSSRQGYEQYF
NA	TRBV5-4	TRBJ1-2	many	TGTGCCAGCACCCAAGGGGCCTCTAACTATGGCTACACCTTC	CASTQGASNYGYTF
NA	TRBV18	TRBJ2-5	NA	TGTGCCAGCTCACCACCGGGGAGAGTAGAGACCCAGTACTTC	CASSPPGRVETQYF
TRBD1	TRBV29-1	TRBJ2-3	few	TGCAGCGTCAGGAGACAGGGGGTTAGCACAGATACGCAGTATTTT	CSVRRQGVSTDTQYF
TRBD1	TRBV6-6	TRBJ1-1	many	TGTGCCAGCAGTTACTCGACAGGGAAAGCTTTCTTT	CASSYSTGKAFF
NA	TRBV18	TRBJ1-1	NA	TGTGCCAGCTCCCAACAGTACACTGAAGCTTTCTTT	CASSQQYTEAFF
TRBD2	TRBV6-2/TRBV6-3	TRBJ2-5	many	TGTGCCAGCAGTTCAGCGGGAGTAGAGACCCAGTACTTC	CASSSAGVETQYF
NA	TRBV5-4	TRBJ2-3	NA	TGTGCCAGCAGGACGGGGGTCGGCACAGATACGCAGTATTTT	CASRTGVGTDTQYF
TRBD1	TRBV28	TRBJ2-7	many	TGTGCCAGCCGAAAGACCGGGACAGTATATAGTTCCGAGCAGTACTTC	CASRKTGTVYSSEQYF
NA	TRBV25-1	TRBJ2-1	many	TGTGCCAGCAGTGGTGTGAGATACAATGAGCAGTTCTTC	CASSGVRYNEQFF
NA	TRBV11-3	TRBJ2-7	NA	TGTGCCAGCAGCTTAGGGCCAACCTACGAGCAGTACTTC	CASSLGPTYEQYF
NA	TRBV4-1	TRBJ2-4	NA	TGCGCCAGCAGCCAAGCGTGGACAGCCCTGGAGGCCAAAAACATTCAGTACTTC	CASSQAWTALEAKNIQYF
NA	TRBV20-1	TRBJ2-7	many	TGCAGTGCTAGATATCGGAGCTCCTACGAGCAGTACTTC	CSARYRSSYEQYF